The sequence of this TCR beta chain was determined in a study of vaccination effects on CD4 cells after COVID-19. Overall study context: Every well housed approximately 2.2 million PBMC, which grew in culture alongside roughly 10 IU/ml IL-2 and 10 ug/ml peptides.

Cultured cells yielded isolated CD4+ T cells after 10 to 11 days. In the cultures, half the medium was exchanged for IL-2 medium on days 3 and 7. V shed 1 base and J 2 bases; nucleotides not matched to a gene: 0. CDR3 length: 15 residues. Germline values: CDR1 SGHAT, CDR2 FQNNGV. Only a few counts were recorded for this clone. The antigen is not known. This table comes from immunoSEQ multiplex PCR, and its TCRdb copy is limited to in-frame clones, with some not included. Of some 63,000 clones in the sample, approximately 78% are singletons; the top ten hold around a quarter. Source: CD4+ T cells from PBMCs cultured without peptide, taken before COVID-19 vaccination. This TCR was sampled from a human donor who had a prior SARS-CoV-2 infection. The V gene is TRBV11-2, the J gene TRBJ2-1; 9 bases are a match to TRBD1. The CDR3 DNA reads TGTGCCAGCAGCTTAGGGACAGGGGCCTACAATGAGCAGTTCTTC. It is translated as CASSLGTGAYNEQFF.